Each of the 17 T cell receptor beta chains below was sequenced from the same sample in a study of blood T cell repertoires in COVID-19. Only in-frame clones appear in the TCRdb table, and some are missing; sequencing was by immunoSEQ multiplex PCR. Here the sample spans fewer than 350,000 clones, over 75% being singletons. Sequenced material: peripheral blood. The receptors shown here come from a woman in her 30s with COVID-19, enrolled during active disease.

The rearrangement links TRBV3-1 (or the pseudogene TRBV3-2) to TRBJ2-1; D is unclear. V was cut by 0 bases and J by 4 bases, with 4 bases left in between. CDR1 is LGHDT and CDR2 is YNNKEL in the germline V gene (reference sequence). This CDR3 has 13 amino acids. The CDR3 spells CASSQDEYNEQFF. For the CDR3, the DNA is TGTGCCAGCAGCCAAGACGAGTACAATGAGCAGTTCTTC.

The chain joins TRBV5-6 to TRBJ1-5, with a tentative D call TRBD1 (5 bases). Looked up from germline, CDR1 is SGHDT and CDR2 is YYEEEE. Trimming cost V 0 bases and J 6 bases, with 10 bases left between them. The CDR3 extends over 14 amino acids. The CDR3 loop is CASSLAGGGQPQHF. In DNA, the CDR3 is TGTGCCAGCAGCTTGGCCGGGGGGGGTCAGCCCCAGCATTTT.

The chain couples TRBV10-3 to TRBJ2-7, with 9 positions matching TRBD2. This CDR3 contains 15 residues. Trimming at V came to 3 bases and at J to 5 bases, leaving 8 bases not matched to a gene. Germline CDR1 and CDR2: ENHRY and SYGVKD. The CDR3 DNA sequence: TGTGCCATCAGTGATACGGCTAGCGGGACCCACGAGCAGTACTTC. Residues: CAISDTASGTHEQYF.

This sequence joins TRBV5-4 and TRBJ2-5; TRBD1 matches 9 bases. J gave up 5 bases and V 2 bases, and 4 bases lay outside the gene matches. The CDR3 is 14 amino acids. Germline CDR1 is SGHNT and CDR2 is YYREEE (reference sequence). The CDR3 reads CASSLRTGVETQYF. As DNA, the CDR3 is TGTGCCAGCAGCTTAAGGACAGGGGTGGAGACCCAGTACTTC.

The CDR3 is CASSSDRGNEQFF. CDR3 coding DNA: TGTGCCAGCAGCTCGGACAGGGGAAATGAGCAGTTCTTC. The V call is TRBV5-4, the J call TRBJ2-1; TRBD1 matches at 9 bases. J was trimmed by 7 bases and V by 3 bases; bases with no gene match: 2. Per germline, CDR1 SGHNT and CDR2 YYREEE (reference sequence). The CDR3 is made up of 13 amino acids.

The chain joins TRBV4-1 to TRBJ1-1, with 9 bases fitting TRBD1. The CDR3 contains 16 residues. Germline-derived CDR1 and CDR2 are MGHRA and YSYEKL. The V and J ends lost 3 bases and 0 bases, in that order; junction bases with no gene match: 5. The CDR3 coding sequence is TGCGCCAGCAGCCAGCACAGGGGGCTCATGAACACTGAAGCTTTCTTT. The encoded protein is CASSQHRGLMNTEAFF.

The DNA of the CDR3 is TGTGCCACGCGGGACCGACTCCAAGAGACCCAGTACTTC. It encodes CATRDRLQETQYF. V usage is TRBV24-1 and J usage is TRBJ2-5, with a possible D match to TRBD2 (6 bases). The CDR3 is 13 residues long. V dropped 10 bases and J dropped 1 base, with 12 bases sitting between them. Per the germline V gene, CDR1 is KGHDR and CDR2 is SFDVKD.

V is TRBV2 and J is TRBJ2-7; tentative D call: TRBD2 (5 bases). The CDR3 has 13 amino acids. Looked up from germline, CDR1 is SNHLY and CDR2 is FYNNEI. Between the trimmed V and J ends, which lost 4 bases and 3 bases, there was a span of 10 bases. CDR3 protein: CASSANGIYEQYF. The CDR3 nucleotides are TGTGCCAGCAGTGCGAACGGGATCTACGAGCAGTACTTC. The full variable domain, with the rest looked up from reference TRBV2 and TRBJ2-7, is EPEVTQTPSHQVTQMGQEVILRCVPISNHLYFYWYRQILGQKVEFLVSFYNNEISEKSEIFDDQFSVERPDGSNFTLKIRSTKLEDSAMYFCASSANGIYEQYFGPGTRLTVT.

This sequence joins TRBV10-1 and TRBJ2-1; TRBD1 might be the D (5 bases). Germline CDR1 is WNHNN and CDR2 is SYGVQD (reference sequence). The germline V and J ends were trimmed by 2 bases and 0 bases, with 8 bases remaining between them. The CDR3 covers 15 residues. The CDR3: CASSEGAPSYNEQFF. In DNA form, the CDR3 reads TGCGCCAGCAGTGAGGGGGCCCCCTCCTACAATGAGCAGTTCTTC.

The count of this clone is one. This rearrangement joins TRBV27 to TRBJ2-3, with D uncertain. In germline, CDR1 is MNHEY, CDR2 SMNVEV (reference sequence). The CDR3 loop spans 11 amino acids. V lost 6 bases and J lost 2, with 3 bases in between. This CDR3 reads CASSSTDTQYF. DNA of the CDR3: TGTGCCAGCAGCTCCACAGATACGCAGTATTTT.

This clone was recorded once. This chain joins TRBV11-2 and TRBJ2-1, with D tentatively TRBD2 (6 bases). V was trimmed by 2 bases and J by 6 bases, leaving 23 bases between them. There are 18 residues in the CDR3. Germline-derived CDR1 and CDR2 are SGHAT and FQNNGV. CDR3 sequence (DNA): TGTGCCAGCAGCTTAAGGGGCCCGACGGACTACGGTGGCAATGAGCAGTTCTTC. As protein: CASSLRGPTDYGGNEQFF.

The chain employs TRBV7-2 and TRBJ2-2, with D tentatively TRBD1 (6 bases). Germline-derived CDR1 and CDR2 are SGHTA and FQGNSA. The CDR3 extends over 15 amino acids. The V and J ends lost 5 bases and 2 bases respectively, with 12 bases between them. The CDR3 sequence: CASSIPGVNTGELFF. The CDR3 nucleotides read TGTGCCAGCAGCATCCCAGGGGTTAACACCGGGGAGCTGTTTTTT.

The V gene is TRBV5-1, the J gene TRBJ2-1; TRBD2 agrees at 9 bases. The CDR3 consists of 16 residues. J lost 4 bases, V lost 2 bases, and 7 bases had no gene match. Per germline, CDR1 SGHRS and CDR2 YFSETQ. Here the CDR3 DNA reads TGCGCCAGCAGCTTATCCGCGGGAGGGATATACAATGAGCAGTTCTTC. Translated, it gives CASSLSAGGIYNEQFF. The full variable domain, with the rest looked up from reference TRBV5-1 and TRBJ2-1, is KAGVTQTPRYLIKTRGQQVTLSCSPISGHRSVSWYQQTPGQGLQFLFEYFSETQRNKGNFPGRFSGRQFSNSRSEMNVSTLELGDSALYLCASSLSAGGIYNEQFFGPGTRLTVL.

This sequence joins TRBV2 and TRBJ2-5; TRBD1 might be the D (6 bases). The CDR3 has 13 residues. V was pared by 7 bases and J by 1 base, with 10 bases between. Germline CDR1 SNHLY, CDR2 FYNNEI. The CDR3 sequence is CASIRTVQETQYF. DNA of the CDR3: TGTGCCAGCATCAGGACAGTCCAAGAGACCCAGTACTTC.

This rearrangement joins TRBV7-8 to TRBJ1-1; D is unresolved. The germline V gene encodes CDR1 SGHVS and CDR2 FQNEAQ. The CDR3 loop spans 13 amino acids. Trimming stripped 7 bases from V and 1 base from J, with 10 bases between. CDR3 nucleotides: TGTGCCAGCATCCCCCCCGGGAACACTGAAGCTTTCTTT. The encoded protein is CASIPPGNTEAFF.

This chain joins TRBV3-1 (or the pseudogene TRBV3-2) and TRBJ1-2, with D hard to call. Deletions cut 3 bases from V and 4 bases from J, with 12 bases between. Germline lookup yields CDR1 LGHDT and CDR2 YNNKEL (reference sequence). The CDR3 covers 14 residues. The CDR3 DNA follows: TGTGCCAGCAGCCATGAGGCGATTCCCTATGGCTACACCTTC. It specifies CASSHEAIPYGYTF.

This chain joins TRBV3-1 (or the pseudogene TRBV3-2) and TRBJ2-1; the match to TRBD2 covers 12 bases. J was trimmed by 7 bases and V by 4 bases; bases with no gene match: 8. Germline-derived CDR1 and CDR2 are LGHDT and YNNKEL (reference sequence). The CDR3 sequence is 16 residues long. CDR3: CASSRLGTSGWNEQFF. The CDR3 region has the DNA TGTGCCAGCAGCCGGCTGGGGACTAGCGGGTGGAATGAGCAGTTCTTC.